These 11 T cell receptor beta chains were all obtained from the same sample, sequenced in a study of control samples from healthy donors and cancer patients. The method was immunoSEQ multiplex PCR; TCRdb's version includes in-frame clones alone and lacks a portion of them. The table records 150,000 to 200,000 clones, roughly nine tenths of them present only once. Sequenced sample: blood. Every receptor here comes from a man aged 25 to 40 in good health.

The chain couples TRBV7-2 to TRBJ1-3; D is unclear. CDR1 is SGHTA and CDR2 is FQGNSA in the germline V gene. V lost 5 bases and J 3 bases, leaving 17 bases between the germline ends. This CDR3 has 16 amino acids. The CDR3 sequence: CASSPNPRENGNTIYF. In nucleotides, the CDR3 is TGTGCCAGCAGCCCAAACCCACGGGAAAATGGAAACACCATATATTTT. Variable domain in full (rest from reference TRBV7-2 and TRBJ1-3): GAGVSQSPSNKVTEKGKDVELRCDPISGHTALYWYRQSLGQGLEFLIYFQGNSAPDKSGLPSDRFSAERTGGSVSTLTIQRTQQEDSAVYLCASSPNPRENGNTIYFGEGSWLTVV.

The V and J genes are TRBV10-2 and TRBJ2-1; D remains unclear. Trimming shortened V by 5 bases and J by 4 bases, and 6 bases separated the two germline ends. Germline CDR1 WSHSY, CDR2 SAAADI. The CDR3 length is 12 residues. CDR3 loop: CASSSLYNEQFF. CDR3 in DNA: TGCGCCAGCAGTAGCCTTTACAATGAGCAGTTCTTC.

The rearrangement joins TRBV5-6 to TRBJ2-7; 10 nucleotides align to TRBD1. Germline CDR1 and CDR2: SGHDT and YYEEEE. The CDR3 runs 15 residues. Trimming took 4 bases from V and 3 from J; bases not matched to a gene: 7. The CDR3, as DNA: TGTGCCAGCAGCCCCGGGACAGGGGCGGGCTACGAGCAGTACTTC. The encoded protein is CASSPGTGAGYEQYF. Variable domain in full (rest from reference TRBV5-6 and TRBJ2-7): DAGVTQSPTHLIKTRGQQVTLRCSPKSGHDTVSWYQQALGQGPQFIFQYYEEEERQRGNFPDRFSGHQFPNYSSELNVNALLLGDSALYLCASSPGTGAGYEQYFGPGTRLTVT.

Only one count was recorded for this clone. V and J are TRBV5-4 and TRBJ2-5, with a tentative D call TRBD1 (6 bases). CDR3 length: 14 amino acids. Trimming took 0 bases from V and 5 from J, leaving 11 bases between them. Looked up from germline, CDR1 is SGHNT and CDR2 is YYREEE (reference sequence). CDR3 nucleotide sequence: TGTGCCAGCAGCTTGGCTGGGGGCGCGGAGACCCAGTACTTC. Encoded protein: CASSLAGGAETQYF.

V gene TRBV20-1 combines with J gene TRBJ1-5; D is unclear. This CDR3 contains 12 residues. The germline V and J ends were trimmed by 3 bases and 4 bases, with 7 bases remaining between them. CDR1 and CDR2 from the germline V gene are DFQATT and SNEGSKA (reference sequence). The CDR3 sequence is CSASSANQPQHF. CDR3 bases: TGCAGTGCTAGTTCCGCGAATCAGCCCCAGCATTTT.

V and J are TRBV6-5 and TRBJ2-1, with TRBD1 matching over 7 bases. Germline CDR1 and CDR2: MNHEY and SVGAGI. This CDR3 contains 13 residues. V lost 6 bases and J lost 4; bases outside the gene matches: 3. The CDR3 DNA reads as TGTGCCAGCAGCCTGACAGGGTACAATGAGCAGTTCTTC. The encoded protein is CASSLTGYNEQFF.

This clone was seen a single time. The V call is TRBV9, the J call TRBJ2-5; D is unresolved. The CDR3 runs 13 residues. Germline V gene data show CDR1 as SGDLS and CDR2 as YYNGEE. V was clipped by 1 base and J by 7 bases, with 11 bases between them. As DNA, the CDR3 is TGTGCCAGCAGCGTAAATACGGTTTCGACCCAGTACTTC. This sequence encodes CASSVNTVSTQYF. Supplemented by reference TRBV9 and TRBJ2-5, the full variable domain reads DSGVTQTPKHLITATGQRVTLRCSPRSGDLSVYWYQQSLDQGLQFLIQYYNGEERAKGNILERFSAQQFPDLHSELNLSSLELGDSALYFCASSVNTVSTQYFGPGTRLLVL.

This CDR3 reads CASSLASRTGGTQYF. CDR3 bases: TGTGCCAGCAGCTTGGCCTCTAGGACAGGGGGGACCCAGTACTTC. The chain has TRBV5-6 and TRBJ2-5; 10 bases are shared with TRBD1. Germline lookup yields CDR1 SGHDT and CDR2 YYEEEE. The CDR3 is 15 residues long. After removal of 0 bases from V and 7 bases from J, the junction contained 6 bases not matched to a gene.

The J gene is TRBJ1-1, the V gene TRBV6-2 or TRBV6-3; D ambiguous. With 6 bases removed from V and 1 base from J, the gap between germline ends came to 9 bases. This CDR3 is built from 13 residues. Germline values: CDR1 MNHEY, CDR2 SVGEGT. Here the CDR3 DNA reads TGTGCCAGCAGCCGTATCGCGAACACTGAAGCTTTCTTT. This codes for CASSRIANTEAFF.

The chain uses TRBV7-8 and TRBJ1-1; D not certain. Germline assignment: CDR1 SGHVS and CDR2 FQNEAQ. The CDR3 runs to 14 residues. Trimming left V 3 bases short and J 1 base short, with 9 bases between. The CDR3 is CASSLRSENTEAFF. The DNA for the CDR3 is TGTGCCAGCAGCTTGCGAAGCGAGAACACTGAAGCTTTCTTT.

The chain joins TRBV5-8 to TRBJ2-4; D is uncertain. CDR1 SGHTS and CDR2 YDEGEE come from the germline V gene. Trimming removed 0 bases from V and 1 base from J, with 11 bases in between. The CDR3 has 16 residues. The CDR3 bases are TGTGCCAGCAGCTTGGAGGGCTTGGGGGCCAAAAACATTCAGTACTTC. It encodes CASSLEGLGAKNIQYF. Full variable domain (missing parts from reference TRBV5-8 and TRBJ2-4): EAGVTQSPTHLIKTRGQQATLRCSPISGHTSVYWYQQALGLGLQFLLWYDEGEERNRGNFPPRFSGRQFPNYSSELNVNALELEDSALYLCASSLEGLGAKNIQYFGAGTRLSVL.